The T cell receptor (beta chain) under discussion was sequenced for a study of blood T cell repertoires in COVID-19. Living in about two dozen US areas, the participants were between roughly 18 and 90 years of age. Cohort 3 donors counted as recovered after two negative PCRs, clearance, or resolved symptoms. Method: immunoSEQ multiplex PCR; TCRdb's copy keeps in-frame clones and lacks some. The repertoire has 140,000 to 150,000 clones, just under 85% of them found once; the top ten carry 6.2%. The sample comprised PBMCs or T cells enriched from blood (not recorded which). The source is a woman in her thirties or forties who had recovered from COVID-19.

CDR3 residues: CASSLDDSSTDTQYF. CDR3 in DNA: TGTGCCAGCAGCTTAGACGATAGTAGCACAGATACGCAGTATTTT. The V call is TRBV7-9, the J call TRBJ2-3; D call uncertain. Germline loops: CDR1 SEHNR, CDR2 FQNEAQ (reference sequence). V gave up 1 base and J gave up 0 bases, with 8 bases separating them. This CDR3 comprises 15 residues. Combining the CDR3 with reference TRBV7-9 and TRBJ2-3 gives the whole variable domain DTGVSQNPRHKITKRGQNVTFRCDPISEHNRLYWYRQTLGQGPEFLTYFQNEAQLEKSRLLSDRFSAERPKGSFSTLEIQRTEQGDSAMYLCASSLDDSSTDTQYFGPGTRLTVL.